Sequencing of this TCR beta chain was carried out in a study of OX40 agonist ivuxolimab in advanced cancers. Study background: Patients were treated with intravenous ivuxolimab, dosed at 0.01 to 10 mg/kg and infused every 2 weeks.

Study results and limitations: Nonresponders included some who also had low normalized T-cell clonal expansion. At doses 0.1 to 3.0 mg/kg, CD4+ and CD8+ clones expanded.

Sequencing used immunoSEQ multiplex PCR; TCRdb keeps in-frame clones, though not all of them. The table lists about 54,000 clones, around 90% of them singletons. For this clone: Antigen unknown.

Here the sequenced sample was CD4+ or CD8+ T cells sorted from blood, taken in a trial of the OX40 agonist ivuxolimab. The TCR sequence derives from an adult with an advanced solid tumor such as melanoma, head and neck, liver or kidney cancer.

CDR3 in amino acids: CASNDRGSDNSPLHF. The CDR3 nucleotides read TGTGCCAGCAACGACAGGGGCTCTGATAATTCACCCCTCCACTTT. The V and J genes are TRBV27 and TRBJ1-6; 8 nucleotides line up with TRBD1. From germline, CDR1 is MNHEY and CDR2 SMNVEV (reference sequence). This CDR3 is built from 15 residues. The V gene end was trimmed by 7 bases and the J gene end by 5 bases; junction bases not matched to a gene: 7.